This record covers a single T cell receptor beta chain. There are a few counts of this clonotype. No antigen is known for it. Base qualities were left out, and no much larger clone turns up one base away. The sample belongs to a study of glioma-infiltrating T cells (dated by TCRdb to 2016 to 2017). The study in broad terms: TCR alpha- and beta-chain repertoires were sequenced from glioma tissue, non-neoplastic brain tissue and matched peripheral blood mononuclear cells. To gauge divergence between tissue and blood T-cell populations, every tissue-infiltrating repertoire was compared against the peripheral blood repertoire from the same patient. The paired cohort comprised three low-grade glioma patients, 7 or 8 primary glioblastoma patients and three non-glioma patients contributing non-neoplastic brain tissue. General findings and caveats noted by the study authors: Very few CDR3 sequences were found to be shared between tissue and blood, and this scarcity was attributed to high CDR3 diversity and limited sampling. Group comparisons were based on small numbers of patients: three non-neoplastic, three low-grade glioma and about 8 glioblastoma patients. VJ-independent divergence between tissue and blood was found to be below expectation in non-neoplastic patients but above expectation in all gliomas, particularly low-grade gliomas.

TCR alpha and beta CDR3 regions were amplified with the iRepertoire nested amplicon-rescue multiplex PCR (arm-PCR) platform from RNA. One-step reverse transcription and amplification used roughly 95-450 ng of tissue mRNA or PBMC total RNA as input. Following bead purification, Illumina adapters were added by a secondary multiplex PCR, and libraries between 200 and 400 bp were gel-purified. Libraries carried internal 6-nucleotide barcodes used for demultiplexing. The libraries were sequenced on an Illumina MiSeq using 2x220 or 2x250 nucleotide paired-end reads. Under the source paper's analysis protocol: FLASH 1.2.11 was used to merge paired reads, and BWA-MEM then aligned the reads to the GRCh37 human genome before TRA and TRB reads were extracted. V and J assignment used an IMGT-derived reference of cassette sequences and CDR3 motifs that included pseudogenes. Reads were translated in three frames, and productive CDR3s were defined by a C…FGXG motif without stop codons. A clonotype was defined as a unique combination of a V-J cassette pair and a CDR3 amino acid sequence. Reads were filtered by Hamming distance, thresholded by each sample's sequence error rate in mapped regions. Using fastp trimming at Q25 and MiXCR clonotype assembly, TCRdb reanalyzed the public sequencing data and kept in-frame beta chains. One record per CDR3 amino acid sequence lists the most common genes and DNA. These V and J calls are TCRdb output, not the study's own analysis. The sample yields about 140,000 distinct CDR3 sequences; approximately 40% were counted once. Of the sample, around 18% is held by the ten largest clones.

CDR1 SEHNR and CDR2 FQNEAQ are derived from the germline V gene (reference sequence). V and J lose 5 bases and 8 bases, and a span of 19 bases separates them. Measured from the cysteine to the phenylalanine, the CDR3 is 15 residues long. The CDR3 DNA has 45 bases and is translated from base 1. The chain uses TRBV7-9 and TRBJ2-1; the D gene is perhaps TRBD2, from 6 matching bases. The receptor comes from a human donor with low-grade glioma or glioblastoma, undergoing nonglioma brain surgery, or in good health (not recorded which). The sample comprised glioma tissue, nonneoplastic brain tissue, or PBMCs (not recorded which). The CDR3 is CASSPRGRGTDEQFF. The sequenced DNA is TGTGCCAGCAGCCCCCGTGGTCGGGGGACCGATGAGCAGTTCTTC.